A single sample gave rise to the 2 T cell receptor beta chains below, sequenced in a study of CXCR3-negative and CXCR3-positive naive CD8 T cells. Researchers prepared the TRB cDNA libraries using 5' RACE with UMI labels. TCRdb re-called the 5' RACE reads, yielding one record per CDR3 amino acid sequence without DNA. The table for this sample gives fewer than 60,000 distinct CDR3 sequences. Sequencing was done on a sample of naive CXCR3- CD8+ T cells from blood. As to subset: CD45RO-CCR7+CD27+CD95- naive CD8+ T cells lacking CXCR3 (TNR3-). The receptors here all came from a human donor in good health. Some clones in this sample may be carry-over from other donors' samples.

The CDR3 is CASSQAGTVNTEAFF. The chain employs TRBV4-3 and TRBJ1-1; lacking DNA, the TRBD1 call made by TCRdb goes unchecked. The CDR3 has 15 residues. From germline, CDR1 is LGHNA and CDR2 YSLEER.

The V gene is TRBV29-1, the J gene TRBJ2-1; TCRdb's D gene call, TRBD1, goes unchecked for lack of DNA. This CDR3 is built from 11 residues. CDR1 and CDR2 from the germline V gene are SQVTM and ANQGSEA. The CDR3: CSAPLPNEQFF.